Here is one TCR beta chain with its context. Its antigen remains unidentified. This sample was taken from a study of cytomegalovirus exposure and HLA in healthy donors. PCR employed 60 Vbeta and 13 Jbeta primers. Profiling relied on immunoSEQ multiplex PCR, and the TCRdb table lists in-frame clones only, not all of them. The table lists approximately 100,000 clones, 76% of them singletons. Overall study findings and caveats: Three chains tied to CMV proved CMV antigen-specific in vitro.

The CDR3 spans 17 residues. The V and J ends lost 2 bases and 7 bases, in that order; junction bases with no gene match: 16. CDR1 is SGHRS and CDR2 is YFSETQ in the germline V gene. The receptor's source is a woman younger than 35 in good health and CMV-seropositive. Material: PBMCs. The chain links TRBV5-1 to TRBJ2-5, with TRBD1 matching over 8 bases. The CDR3 nucleotides read TGCGCCAGCAGCTTAGCACAATTCAGGGGGCTAAAGGGGACCCAGTACTTC. It encodes CASSLAQFRGLKGTQYF. The whole variable domain, filled in from reference TRBV5-1 and TRBJ2-5, reads KAGVTQTPRYLIKTRGQQVTLSCSPISGHRSVSWYQQTPGQGLQFLFEYFSETQRNKGNFPGRFSGRQFSNSRSEMNVSTLELGDSALYLCASSLAQFRGLKGTQYFGPGTRLLVL.